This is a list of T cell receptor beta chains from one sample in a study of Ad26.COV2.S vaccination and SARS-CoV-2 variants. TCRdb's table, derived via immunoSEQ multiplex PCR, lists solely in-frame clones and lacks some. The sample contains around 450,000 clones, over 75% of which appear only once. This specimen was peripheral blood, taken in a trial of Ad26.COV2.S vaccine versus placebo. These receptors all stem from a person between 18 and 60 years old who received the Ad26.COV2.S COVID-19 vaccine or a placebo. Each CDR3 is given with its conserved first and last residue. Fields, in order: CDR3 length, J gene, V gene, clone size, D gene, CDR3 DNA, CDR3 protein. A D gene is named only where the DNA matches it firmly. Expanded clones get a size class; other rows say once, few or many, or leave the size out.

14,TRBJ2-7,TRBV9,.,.,TGTGCCAGCAGCGTAGCAGGACAGCAATACGAGCAGTACTTC,CASSVAGQQYEQYF
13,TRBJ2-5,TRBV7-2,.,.,TGTGCCAGCAGCTTGAACAGCCAAGAGACCCAGTACTTC,CASSLNSQETQYF
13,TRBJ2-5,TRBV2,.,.,TGTGCCAGCAGGAGGACAGAGCAAGAGACCCAGTACTTC,CASRRTEQETQYF
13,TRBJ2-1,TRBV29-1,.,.,TGCAGCGTCCGGAGTGTTTCGGGCTATGAGCAGTTCTTC,CSVRSVSGYEQFF
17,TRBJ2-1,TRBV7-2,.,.,TGTGCCAGCAGCTTAGCGGGGCAGGCGGTTGGGGACAATGAGCAGTTCTTC,CASSLAGQAVGDNEQFF
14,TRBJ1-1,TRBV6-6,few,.,TGTGCCAGCAACCTACACGAGTCGAACACTGAAGCTTTCTTT,CASNLHESNTEAFF
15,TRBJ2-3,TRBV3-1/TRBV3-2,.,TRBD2,TGTGCCAGCAGCCAAGATAGCGGGAGTACAGATACGCAGTATTTT,CASSQDSGSTDTQYF
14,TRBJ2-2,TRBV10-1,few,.,TGCGCCAGCAGTGAAGTAACTCCCTCCGGGGAGCTGTTTTTT,CASSEVTPSGELFF
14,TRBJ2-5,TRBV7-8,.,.,TGTGCCAGCAGCTTATTGTTAGCGTCCGAGACCCAGTACTTC,CASSLLLASETQYF
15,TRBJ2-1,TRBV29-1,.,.,TGCAGCGTTGAAGATGGTGGGGGGACCTACAATGAGCAGTTCTTC,CSVEDGGGTYNEQFF
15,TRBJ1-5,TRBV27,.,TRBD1,TGTGCCAGCAGTCACGGGACAGGGGGGAATCAGCCCCAGCATTTT,CASSHGTGGNQPQHF
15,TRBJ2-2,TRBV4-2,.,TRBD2,TGTGCCAGCAGCCAAGCGGGGGGATCAACCGGGGAGCTGTTTTTT,CASSQAGGSTGELFF
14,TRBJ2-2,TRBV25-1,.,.,TGTGCCAGCAGTATACAGGGTAGTACCGGGGAGCTGTTTTTT,CASSIQGSTGELFF
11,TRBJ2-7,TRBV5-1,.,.,TGCGCCAGCCGCATTGGCTACGAGCAGTACTTC,CASRIGYEQYF
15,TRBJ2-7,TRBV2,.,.,TGTGCCAGCAGTGAAGGGTCAGGGACGGGGTACGAGCAGTACTTC,CASSEGSGTGYEQYF
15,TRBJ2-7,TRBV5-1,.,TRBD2,TGCGCCAGCAGCTTAGGATCCGGGACTAGCTACGAGCAGTACTTC,CASSLGSGTSYEQYF
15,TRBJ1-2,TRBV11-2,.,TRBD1,TGTGCCAGCAGCCTTACAGGGGGTGCGAACTATGGCTACACCTTC,CASSLTGGANYGYTF
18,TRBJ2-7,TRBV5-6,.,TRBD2,TGTGCCAGCAGCTTCCCATGGACTAGCGGGAGACCACCATACGAGCAGTACTTC,CASSFPWTSGRPPYEQYF
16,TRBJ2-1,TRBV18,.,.,TGTGCCAGCTCACCTCTCCGACGGTCCACCTACAATGAGCAGTTCTTC,CASSPLRRSTYNEQFF
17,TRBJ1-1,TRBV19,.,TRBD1,TGTGCCAGTAGTATGCAAACAGGGGGATTTTTTAACACTGAAGCTTTCTTT,CASSMQTGGFFNTEAFF
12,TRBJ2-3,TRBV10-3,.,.,TGTGCCATCAGTGAGTCCTCAGATACGCAGTATTTT,CAISESSDTQYF
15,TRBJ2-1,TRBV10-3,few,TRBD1,TGTGCCATCAACACCCGACAGGGATCCTACAATGAGCAGTTCTTC,CAINTRQGSYNEQFF
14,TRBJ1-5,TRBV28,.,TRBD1,TGTGCCAGCAGAGATAACAGGGGAGATCAGCCCCAGCATTTT,CASRDNRGDQPQHF
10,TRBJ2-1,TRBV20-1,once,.,TGCAGTGCTGTCCAGAATGAGCAGTTCTTC,CSAVQNEQFF
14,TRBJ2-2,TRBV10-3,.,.,TGTGCCATCACGGCCGGATTAGGGTCCGGGGAGCTGTTTTTT,CAITAGLGSGELFF
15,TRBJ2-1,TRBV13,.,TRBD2,TGTGCCAGCAGCCTGGGACTAGCGGGATCGAATGAGCAGTTCTTC,CASSLGLAGSNEQFF
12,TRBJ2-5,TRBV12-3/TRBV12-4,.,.,TGTGCCAGCAGCCCCCTCTCGGAGACCCAGTACTTC,CASSPLSETQYF
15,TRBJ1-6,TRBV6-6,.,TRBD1,TGTGCCAGCAGGACAGGGGGCGGCGTGAATTCACCCCTCCACTTT,CASRTGGGVNSPLHF
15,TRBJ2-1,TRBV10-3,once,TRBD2,TGTGCCATCAGGGCCGGACTAGCGGGAGTGGATGAGCAGTTCTTC,CAIRAGLAGVDEQFF